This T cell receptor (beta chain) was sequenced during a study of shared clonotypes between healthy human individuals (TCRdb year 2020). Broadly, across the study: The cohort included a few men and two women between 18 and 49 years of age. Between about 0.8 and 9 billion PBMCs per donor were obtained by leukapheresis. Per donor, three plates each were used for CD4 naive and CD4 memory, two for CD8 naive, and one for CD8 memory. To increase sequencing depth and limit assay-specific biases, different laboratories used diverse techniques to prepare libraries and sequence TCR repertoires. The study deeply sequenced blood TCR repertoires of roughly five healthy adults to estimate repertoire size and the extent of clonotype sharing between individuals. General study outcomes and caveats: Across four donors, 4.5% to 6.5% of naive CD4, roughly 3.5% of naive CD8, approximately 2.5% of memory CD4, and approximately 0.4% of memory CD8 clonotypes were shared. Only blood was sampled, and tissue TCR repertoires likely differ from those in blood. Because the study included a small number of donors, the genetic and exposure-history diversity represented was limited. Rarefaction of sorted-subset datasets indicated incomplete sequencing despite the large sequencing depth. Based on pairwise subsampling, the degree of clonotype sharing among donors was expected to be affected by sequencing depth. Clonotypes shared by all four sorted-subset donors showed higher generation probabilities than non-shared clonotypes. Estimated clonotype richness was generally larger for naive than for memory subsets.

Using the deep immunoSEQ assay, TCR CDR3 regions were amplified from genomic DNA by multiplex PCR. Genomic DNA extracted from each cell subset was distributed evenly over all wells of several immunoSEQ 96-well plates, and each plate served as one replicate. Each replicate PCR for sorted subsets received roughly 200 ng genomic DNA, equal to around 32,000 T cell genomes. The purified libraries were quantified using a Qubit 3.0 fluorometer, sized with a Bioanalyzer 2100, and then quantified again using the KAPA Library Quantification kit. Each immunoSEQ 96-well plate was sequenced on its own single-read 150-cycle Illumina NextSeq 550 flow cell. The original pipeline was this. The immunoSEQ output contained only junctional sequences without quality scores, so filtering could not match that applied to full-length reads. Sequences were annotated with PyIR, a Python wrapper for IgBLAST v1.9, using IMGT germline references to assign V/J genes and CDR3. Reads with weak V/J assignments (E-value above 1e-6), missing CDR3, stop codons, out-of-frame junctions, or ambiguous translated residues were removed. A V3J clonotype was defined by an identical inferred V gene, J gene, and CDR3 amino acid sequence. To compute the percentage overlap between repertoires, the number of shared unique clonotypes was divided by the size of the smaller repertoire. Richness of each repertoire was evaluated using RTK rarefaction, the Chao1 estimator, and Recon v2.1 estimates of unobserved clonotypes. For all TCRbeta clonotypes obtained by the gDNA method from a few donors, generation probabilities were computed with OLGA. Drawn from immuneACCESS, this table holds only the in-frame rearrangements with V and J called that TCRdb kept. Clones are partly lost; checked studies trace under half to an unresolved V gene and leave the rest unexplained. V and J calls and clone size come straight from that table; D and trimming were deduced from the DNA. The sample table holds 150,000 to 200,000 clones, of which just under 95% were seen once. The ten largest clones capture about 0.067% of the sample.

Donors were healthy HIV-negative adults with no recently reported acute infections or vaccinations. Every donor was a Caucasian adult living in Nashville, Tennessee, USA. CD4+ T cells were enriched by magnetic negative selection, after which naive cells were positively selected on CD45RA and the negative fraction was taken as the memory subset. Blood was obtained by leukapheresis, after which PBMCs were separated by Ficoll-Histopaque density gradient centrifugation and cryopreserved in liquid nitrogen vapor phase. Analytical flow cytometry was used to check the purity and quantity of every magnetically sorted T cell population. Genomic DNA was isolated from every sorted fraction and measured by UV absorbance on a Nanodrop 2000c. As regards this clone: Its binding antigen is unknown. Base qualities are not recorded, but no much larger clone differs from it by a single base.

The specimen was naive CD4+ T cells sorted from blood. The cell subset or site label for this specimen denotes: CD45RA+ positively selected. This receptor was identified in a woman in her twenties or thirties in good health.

The CDR3 loop reads CASSWSPQETQYF. The nucleotide sequence is given as TGCGCCAGCAGCTGGTCGCCCCAAGAGACCCAGTACTTC. The sequence joins TRBV5-1 to TRBJ2-5, with the D gene uncertain. V is reduced by 3 bases and J by 1 base, leaving a spacing of 7 bases between them. The germline V gene encodes CDR1 SGHRS and CDR2 YFSETQ. The CDR3 goes from the cysteine to the phenylalanine over 13 residues. Only the CDR3 portion is preserved as DNA: 39 bases, with reading frame beginning at the first base.